The T cell receptor (beta chain) under discussion was sequenced for a study of vaccination and CD4 T cells after COVID-19. On the study more broadly: Nasal swab PCR showed SARS-CoV-2 in convalescent patients, under 10 with mild and one with severe disease. Overlapping peptides covering the spike proteins of SARS-CoV-2, HCoV-NL63, HCoV-OC43 and HCoV-229E were added to stimulate cells.

The study sequenced cultured CD4+ T cell DNA using the Oncomine TCR Beta short-read assay. TCRdb processed the PCR reads anew with MiXCR; each CDR3 protein has one entry. Here the sample spans around 26,000 distinct CDR3 sequences, around 65% being singletons. Looked up from germline, CDR1 is GTSNPN and CDR2 is SVGIG (reference sequence). The CDR3 is made up of 15 amino acids. Between the trimmed V and J ends, which lost 1 base and 2 bases, there was a span of 14 bases. This clonotype was counted a few times. Its specificity is not known. Treatment given: roughly ten-day PBMC culture with coronavirus spike peptide pools or control peptides (ViraFEST assay).

The source is a human donor who had recovered from COVID-19. The chain employs TRBV30 and TRBJ1-1, with D maybe TRBD1 (5 bases). Sequenced material: CD4+ T cells from blood, cultured in vitro. CDR3 region: CAWSALGGVNTEAFF. Written as DNA, the CDR3 is TGTGCCTGGAGTGCCCTTGGGGGGGTTAACACTGAAGCTTTCTTT.